Listed below are T cell receptor beta chains from one sample, sequenced in a study of blood T cell repertoires in COVID-19. Assay used: immunoSEQ multiplex PCR; TCRdb lists only in-frame clones, some missing. The table records 300,000 to 400,000 clones, approximately 82% of them present only once. The sequenced sample was peripheral blood. All receptors derive from a man in his thirties or forties with active or convalescent COVID-19. Each CDR3 is given with its conserved first and last residue. D genes are given only for firm matches. Clone size is not always given. Where it is, it says once, few, many or a class for expanded clones.

clone size | J gene | V gene | D gene | CDR3 length | CDR3 DNA | CDR3 protein
- | TRBJ1-5 | TRBV29-1 | TRBD1 | 14 | TGCAGCGCAGGGACAGGGGATAGCAATCAGCCCCAGCATTTT | CSAGTGDSNQPQHF
- | TRBJ1-2 | TRBV7-9 | TRBD1 | 15 | TGTGCCAGCAGCTATGGACAGGCTTTAGGGTATGGCTACACCTTC | CASSYGQALGYGYTF
- | TRBJ2-1 | TRBV7-3 | TRBD2 | 16 | TGTGCCAGCAGCTTAGCTAGCGGGGGGCCCTACAATGAGCAGTTCTTC | CASSLASGGPYNEQFF
- | TRBJ1-3 | TRBV15 | - | 14 | TGTGCCACCAGCAGAGCTGTTCAGGGAAACACCATATATTTT | CATSRAVQGNTIYF
- | TRBJ2-1 | TRBV30 | TRBD2 | 14 | TGTGCCTCCGGGTCGGGACTAGGCTACAATGAGCAGTTCTTC | CASGSGLGYNEQFF
- | TRBJ2-3 | TRBV27 | TRBD2 | 17 | TGTGCCAGCAGGGGACTAGCGGGAGGCCTGAGCACAGATACGCAGTATTTT | CASRGLAGGLSTDTQYF
- | TRBJ2-1 | TRBV7-9 | TRBD2 | 13 | TGTGCCAGCGGTTCGGGAGGGTACAATGAGCAGTTCTTC | CASGSGGYNEQFF
few | TRBJ2-2 | TRBV11-2 | - | 13 | TGTGCCAGCAGCTTAGGCCGGGCCGGGGAGCTGTTTTTT | CASSLGRAGELFF
- | TRBJ1-1 | TRBV4-1 | TRBD1 | 16 | TGCGCCAGCAGCCGAGGGGGCCTCAATATGAACACTGAAGCTTTCTTT | CASSRGGLNMNTEAFF
- | TRBJ1-1 | TRBV5-1 | - | 14 | TGCGCCAGCAGCTTTCGGGTCGAGGGCACTGAAGCTTTCTTT | CASSFRVEGTEAFF
- | TRBJ2-7 | TRBV12-2 | - | 16 | TGTGCAAGTCGCTTAGCCGCGGGGCAGAGCTCCTACGAGCAGTACTTC | CASRLAAGQSSYEQYF
- | TRBJ1-5 | TRBV19 | - | 15 | TGTGCCATCTCGCCGGCCGTAGGGGGCAATCAGCCCCAGCATTTT | CAISPAVGGNQPQHF
- | TRBJ1-6 | TRBV9 | TRBD1 | 13 | TGTGCCAGCAGCACACAGGGGGATTCACCCCTCCACTTT | CASSTQGDSPLHF
few | TRBJ1-1 | TRBV4-2 | TRBD1 | 14 | TGTGCCAGCAGGAGGGACAGCCTTACCCCTGAAGCTTTCTTT | CASRRDSLTPEAFF
- | TRBJ1-2 | TRBV9 | - | 15 | TGTGCCAGCAGCGCCTCTCAGGTCCACTCCTATGGCTACACCTTC | CASSASQVHSYGYTF
- | TRBJ2-7 | TRBV3-1/TRBV3-2 | - | 16 | TGTGCCAGCAGCCCAAGACGGTCGGGGAGCTCCTACGAGCAGTACTTC | CASSPRRSGSSYEQYF
- | TRBJ2-6 | TRBV4-2 | TRBD1 | 19 | TGTGCCAGCAGCCAAACCTTTGACAGGGCCTTCTCTGGGGCCAACGTCCTGACTTTC | CASSQTFDRAFSGANVLTF
once | TRBJ2-1 | TRBV10-3 | TRBD2 | 22 | TGTGCCATCAGTGAGTCGGGTAAGTTTCTGGTCGCTATGGGACGGGAGGACAATGAGCAGTTCTTC | CAISESGKFLVAMGREDNEQFF
- | TRBJ2-4 | TRBV7-9 | TRBD2 | 19 | TGTGCCAGCAGCTCCTTCCCCCAAAAGACTAGCGGGGGGACGAACATTCAGTACTTC | CASSSFPQKTSGGTNIQYF
once | TRBJ1-2 | TRBV29-1 | - | 13 | TGCAGCGTTGGACAGCAAACTAACTATGGCTACACCTTC | CSVGQQTNYGYTF
few | TRBJ1-5 | TRBV3-1/TRBV3-2 | TRBD1 | 17 | TGTGCCAGCAGCCAGGTCGGGGACAGGGGATTGGATCAGCCCCAGCATTTT | CASSQVGDRGLDQPQHF
- | TRBJ1-1 | TRBV14 | - | 15 | TGTGCCAGCAGCCAAGGGAGGGGAGGGAGCACTGAAGCTTTCTTT | CASSQGRGGSTEAFF
- | TRBJ1-5 | TRBV19 | - | 12 | TGTGCCACCGGGGGTGCGAGTCAGCCCCAGCATTTT | CATGGASQPQHF
- | TRBJ2-5 | TRBV11-3 | TRBD1 | 14 | TGTGCCAGCAGCTTCCCAGGGGGCCAAGAGACCCAGTACTTC | CASSFPGGQETQYF
- | TRBJ1-1 | TRBV11-2 | - | 14 | TGTGCCAGCAGCCTCCCGAGTGGCGGCACTGAAGCTTTCTTT | CASSLPSGGTEAFF
- | TRBJ1-2 | TRBV9 | TRBD1 | 14 | TGTGCCAGCAGCCGAACCGGGACAGGGTATGGCTACACCTTC | CASSRTGTGYGYTF
- | TRBJ1-3 | TRBV30 | - | 12 | TGTGCCTGGAGGAGTTCTGGAAACACCATATATTTT | CAWRSSGNTIYF
- | TRBJ2-1 | TRBV24-1 | - | 17 | TGTGCCACCAGCTCACACCGGGCGGCCCGAGCAGGGGATGAGCAGTTCTTC | CATSSHRAARAGDEQFF
- | TRBJ2-7 | TRBV20-1 | - | 10 | TGCAGTGCTAGAGAGGCAGAGCAGTACTTC | CSAREAEQYF
- | TRBJ2-2 | TRBV4-3 | TRBD2 | 17 | TGCGCCAGCAGCCAAGTGCATACTAGCGGGAGTTCATGGGAGCTGTTTTTT | CASSQVHTSGSSWELFF
- | TRBJ1-1 | TRBV2 | - | 13 | TGTGCCAGCAGTGGGGGAAGAGGGACTGAAGCTTTCTTT | CASSGGRGTEAFF
few | TRBJ2-3 | TRBV29-1 | TRBD1 | 16 | TGCAGCGTAGAGTTACAGGGGGCGTTGCGCACAGATACGCAGTATTTT | CSVELQGALRTDTQYF
- | TRBJ1-3 | TRBV5-6 | - | 18 | TGTGCCAGCAGCTTATTTGTCGCGGTGACTCAATACGGAAACACCATATATTTT | CASSLFVAVTQYGNTIYF
few | TRBJ1-4 | TRBV6-5 | - | 13 | TGTGCCAGCAGTTCCTTGAACGAGGAAAAACTGTTTTTT | CASSSLNEEKLFF
- | TRBJ1-2 | TRBV4-1 | TRBD1 | 15 | TGCGCCAGCAGCCAAGGGACAGGAGATATTAATGGCTACACCTTC | CASSQGTGDINGYTF
- | TRBJ1-1 | TRBV6-5 | - | 13 | TGTGCCAGCAGCTCTGACAGTAACACTGAAGCTTTCTTT | CASSSDSNTEAFF
few | TRBJ2-7 | TRBV30 | TRBD2 | 14 | TGTGCCTGGAGTCCATTAGCGGGGGCCTACGAGCAGTACTTC | CAWSPLAGAYEQYF